The 26 T cell receptor beta chains presented below share a single source sample, sequenced in a study of T cell repertoires in cytomegalovirus infection. TCRdb re-derived calls from the reads in MiXCR, one entry per CDR3 protein. Of about 210,000 distinct CDR3 sequences listed, 6% to 8% were seen once; the top ten hold around 6.5%. The sequenced material came from PBMCs. These receptors were obtained from a human donor in good health (CMV status not recorded). Some clones in this sample may be carry-over from other donors' samples.

This clonotype showed up many times. The chain couples TRBV6-2 or TRBV6-3 to TRBJ1-1; 8 bases align to TRBD1. The trim removed 7 bases at V and 5 bases at J, leaving 12 bases unmatched. This CDR3 has 15 amino acids. Germline V lookup: CDR1 MNHEY, CDR2 SVGEGT. The CDR3 is CASNQRGQGNTEAFF. The CDR3 DNA reads as TGTGCCAGCAACCAGAGAGGACAGGGTAATACTGAAGCTTTCTTT.

This clonotype appeared many times. The gene calls are TRBV29-1 and TRBJ1-2; D gene ambiguous. Trimming removed 6 bases from V and 3 bases from J, with 8 bases in between. Germline V gene data show CDR1 as SQVTM and CDR2 as ANQGSEA. This CDR3 is built from 11 residues. The CDR3 coding sequence is TGCAGCGTCCAGGTAGACTATGGCTACACCTTC. Amino acid sequence: CSVQVDYGYTF.

There are many counts of this clonotype. The chain joins TRBV4-1 to TRBJ2-7, with 9 nucleotides matching TRBD1. The CDR3 runs to 15 residues. Germline assignment: CDR1 MGHRA and CDR2 YSYEKL. The V segment lost 0 bases and the J segment 4 bases; nucleotides outside the gene matches: 4. Here the CDR3 reads CASSQDWGQGYEQYF. CDR3 nucleotide sequence: TGCGCCAGCAGCCAAGACTGGGGACAGGGATACGAGCAGTACTTC.

This clonotype has a count of ten or more. This rearrangement joins TRBV28 to TRBJ1-5; D unclear. Germline CDR1 reads MDHEN; CDR2 reads SYDVKM. V lost 4 bases and J lost 4, with 5 bases in between. The CDR3 contains 12 residues. For the CDR3, the DNA is TGTGCCAGCAGTTCCGCTAATCAGCCCCAGCATTTT. This sequence encodes CASSSANQPQHF. The whole variable domain, remainder taken from reference TRBV28 and TRBJ1-5, is DVKVTQSSRYLVKRTGEKVFLECVQDMDHENMFWYRQDPGLGLRLIYFSYDVKMKEKGDIPEGYSVSREKKERFSLILESASTNQTSMYLCASSSANQPQHFGDGTRLSIL.

In its sample, this clonotype was seen many times. This chain connects TRBV4-1 to TRBJ2-1, with 9 positions matching TRBD1. The CDR3 runs to 15 residues. V trimming: 3 bases; J trimming: 3 bases; junction bases outside the gene matches: 3. Looked up from germline, CDR1 is MGHRA and CDR2 is YSYEKL. This CDR3 is CASSHTGQGYNEQFF. In DNA form, the CDR3 reads TGCGCCAGCAGCCACACGGGACAGGGCTACAATGAGCAGTTCTTC.

The chain couples TRBV19 to TRBJ1-4, with D perhaps matching TRBD1 (6 bases). This CDR3 is built from 15 residues. V was shortened by 3 bases and J by 8 bases, with 16 bases between the two germline ends. Germline V gene lookup returns CDR1 LNHDA and CDR2 SQIVND (reference sequence). Here the CDR3 DNA reads TGTGCCAGTAGTATGGCAGGGGACTTTCTCGAAAAACTGTTTTTT. It translates to CASSMAGDFLEKLFF.

This clonotype has at least ten counts. The V and J genes are TRBV11-2 and TRBJ2-4, with D perhaps being TRBD1 or TRBD2 (5 bases each). The CDR3 totals 15 residues. Germline CDR1 and CDR2: SGHAT and FQNNGV. With 4 bases removed from V and 3 bases from J, the gap between germline ends came to 13 bases. CDR3 in DNA: TGTGCCAGCAGCTCCGCGTTTGGGGGCAAAAACATTCAGTACTTC. This translates into CASSSAFGGKNIQYF.

This sequence joins TRBV2 and TRBJ2-1; D perhaps matches TRBD2 (6 bases). Per germline, CDR1 SNHLY and CDR2 FYNNEI. The CDR3 has 15 amino acids. Trimming took 3 bases from V and 1 from J, leaving 10 bases between them. The CDR3 DNA reads as TGTGCCAGCAGTGAGGCGGGGAGATCCTACAATGAGCAGTTCTTC. Protein sequence: CASSEAGRSYNEQFF.

This clonotype was seen many times. The chain has TRBV6-2 or TRBV6-3 and TRBJ1-1; D gene unclear. With 3 bases removed from V and 0 bases from J, the gap between germline ends came to 11 bases. This CDR3 region has 15 residues. The germline gives CDR1 MNHEY, CDR2 SVGEGT. CDR3 loop: CASSYNEPLNTEAFF. CDR3 nucleotide sequence: TGTGCCAGCAGTTATAATGAGCCCTTGAACACTGAAGCTTTCTTT.

The sample holds many counts of this clonotype. This chain's CDR3 is CSARSLAGGFTDTQYF. Here the CDR3 DNA reads TGCAGTGCTAGGTCACTAGCGGGGGGTTTCACAGATACGCAGTATTTT. The chain has TRBV20-1 and TRBJ2-3; 12 nucleotides align to TRBD2. The CDR3 extends over 16 amino acids. Germline V gene sequence: CDR1 DFQATT, CDR2 SNEGSKA (reference sequence). The junction had 6 bases not matched to a gene; V was cut back by 3 bases and J by 2 bases.

This clonotype has at least ten counts. This chain connects TRBV12-3 or TRBV12-4 to TRBJ1-2; TRBD1 aligns across 10 bases. The CDR3 spans 14 residues. The J segment lost 4 bases and the V segment lost 6 bases, leaving 5 bases of the junction unmatched. The chain's CDR3 is CASRRQGAFYGYTF. DNA for the CDR3: TGTGCCAGCAGGAGACAGGGGGCATTCTATGGCTACACCTTC.

This clonotype was detected many times. V and J are TRBV7-2 and TRBJ2-7; no firm D call. Trimming pared 2 bases from V and 0 bases from J, leaving 14 bases between. This CDR3 spans 16 amino acids. Germline values: CDR1 SGHTA, CDR2 FQGNSA. The CDR3 coding sequence is TGTGCCAGCAGCTTATTTGGGCTGCAGAGCTCCTACGAGCAGTACTTC. Translated, it gives CASSLFGLQSSYEQYF.

At least ten counts were recorded for this clonotype. The chain recombines TRBV6-2 or TRBV6-3 with TRBJ2-2; the D gene is possibly TRBD2 (5 bases). The CDR3 extends over 17 amino acids. The V gene lost 4 bases and the J gene lost 3 bases, with 18 bases spanning the gap. Germline lookup yields CDR1 MNHEY and CDR2 SVGEGT. Written as DNA, the CDR3 is TGTGCCAGCAGTTCCTCCTTTCGTCGGGGTTACACCGGGGAGCTGTTTTTT. Amino acids: CASSSSFRRGYTGELFF.

This clonotype was observed many times. The rearrangement joins TRBV4-1 to TRBJ1-1; D is unclear. In germline, CDR1 is MGHRA, CDR2 YSYEKL. V lost 6 bases and J 0 bases, leaving 11 bases between the germline ends. The CDR3 sequence is 14 residues long. The CDR3 protein is CASSPTLLNTEAFF. In nucleotides, the CDR3 is TGCGCCAGCAGTCCGACACTATTGAACACTGAAGCTTTCTTT.

This clonotype was recorded at least ten times. The chain couples TRBV4-3 to TRBJ2-7; D remains unclear. Trimming took 0 bases from V and 3 from J, leaving 6 bases between them. CDR1 is LGHNA, CDR2 YSLEER, per germline. The CDR3 is made up of 13 amino acids. CDR3 amino acids: CASSQEPNYEQYF. CDR3 DNA sequence: TGCGCCAGCAGCCAAGAACCGAACTACGAGCAGTACTTC.

This clonotype was observed many times. The rearrangement links TRBV4-3 to TRBJ1-1, with D unresolved. Germline V lookup: CDR1 LGHNA, CDR2 YSLEER. With 1 base removed from V and 3 bases from J, the gap between germline ends came to 9 bases. There are 14 residues in the CDR3. CDR3 in amino acids: CASSQGRVDTEAFF. In nucleotides, the CDR3 is TGCGCCAGCAGCCAAGGGCGGGTGGACACTGAAGCTTTCTTT.

This clonotype appeared many times. The V gene is TRBV7-8, the J gene TRBJ2-3, with unresolved D. Per germline, CDR1 SGHVS and CDR2 FQNEAQ. The CDR3 consists of 11 residues. Trimming removed 3 bases from V and 6 bases from J, with 4 bases in between. CDR3: CASSFSDTQYF. CDR3 coding DNA: TGTGCCAGCAGCTTCTCTGATACGCAGTATTTT.

The V call is TRBV6-2 or TRBV6-3, the J call TRBJ2-3; TRBD2 aligns across 7 bases. Germline-derived CDR1 and CDR2 are MNHEY and SVGEGT. V dropped 1 base and J dropped 1; count of bases not matched to a gene: 8. This CDR3 comprises 17 residues. The DNA for the CDR3 is TGTGCCAGCAGTTACTTACCGAGCGGGGTTGGCACAGATACGCAGTATTTT. Translation gives CASSYLPSGVGTDTQYF.

At least ten counts were recorded for this clonotype. The chain combines TRBV5-5 with TRBJ2-7; D tentatively reads TRBD1 or TRBD2 (5 bases each). The CDR3 is 14 amino acids. CDR1 and CDR2 (germline): SGHKS, YYEKEE (reference sequence). The V and J ends lost 4 bases and 2 bases respectively, with 13 bases between them. The CDR3 loop reads CASSPRDRAYEQYF. The CDR3 DNA is TGTGCCAGCAGCCCCCGGGACCGAGCCTACGAGCAGTACTTC.

This clonotype has at least ten counts. V gene TRBV5-1 combines with J gene TRBJ2-1; the D is unclear. The V end was cut by 2 bases, the J end by 6 bases, with 18 bases between. Germline V CDR1 and CDR2: SGHRS, YFSETQ. The CDR3 spans 16 residues. The CDR3 region is CASSFLDSLTGNEQFF. DNA for the CDR3: TGCGCCAGCAGCTTCCTCGACTCCCTCACGGGCAATGAGCAGTTCTTC.

The sample holds many counts of this clonotype. V and J are TRBV29-1 and TRBJ2-1, with 7 bases identical to TRBD1. CDR1 SQVTM and CDR2 ANQGSEA come from the germline V gene. J lost 8 bases, V lost 4 bases, and 14 bases had no gene match. CDR3 size: 15 residues. Written as DNA, the CDR3 is TGCAGCGTTGTTGAGGACAGGAAGCTCAGCGATGAGCAGTTCTTC. Protein product: CSVVEDRKLSDEQFF.

This clonotype was observed at least ten times. This chain connects TRBV6-5 to TRBJ2-1, with 8 bases identical to TRBD1. Germline V lookup: CDR1 MNHEY, CDR2 SVGAGI. With V trimmed by 2 bases and J by 8 bases, 8 bases remained unmatched. CDR3 length: 15 amino acids. The DNA for the CDR3 is TGTGCCAGCAGTTACGACGGGACAGGTGGCGATGAGCAGTTCTTC. Translated: CASSYDGTGGDEQFF.

The chain joins TRBV30 to TRBJ2-1; tentative D call: TRBD2 (7 bases). The CDR3 totals 15 residues. Trimming removed 0 bases from V and 3 bases from J, with 12 bases in between. CDR1 is GTSNPN, CDR2 SVGIG, per germline (reference sequence). This CDR3 reads CAWSVGGGHYNEQFF. The DNA for the CDR3 is TGTGCCTGGAGTGTAGGGGGGGGCCACTACAATGAGCAGTTCTTC.

The sample holds many counts of this clonotype. CDR3 sequence: CASSPRTGGGQDTQYF. The DNA of the CDR3 is TGTGCCAGTAGTCCCCGGACAGGTGGGGGGCAAGATACGCAGTATTTT. The chain links TRBV19 to TRBJ2-3, with TRBD1 as a possible D gene (7 bases). Germline V lookup: CDR1 LNHDA, CDR2 SQIVND (reference sequence). The CDR3 loop spans 16 amino acids. V lost 5 bases, J lost 5 bases, and 20 bases lay in between.

This clonotype was seen at least ten times. The rearrangement uses TRBV5-1 and TRBJ2-6, with no clear D. V lost 6 bases and J 3 bases, leaving 22 bases between the germline ends. The germline CDR1 and CDR2 sequences are SGHRS and YFSETQ. The CDR3 has 18 residues. The CDR3 region is CASTLGPGVGFGANVLTF. The CDR3 bases are TGCGCCAGCACCCTCGGGCCCGGCGTAGGGTTTGGGGCCAACGTCCTGACTTTC.

This clonotype was observed at least ten times. V usage is TRBV5-1 and J usage is TRBJ1-2; no clear D. V was cut by 0 bases and J by 8 bases, with 17 bases left in between. Germline-derived CDR1 and CDR2 are SGHRS and YFSETQ. This CDR3 has 15 residues. CDR3 nucleotides: TGCGCCAGCAGCTTGGTGTCGCGTCCTGGGGAAGGCTACACCTTC. This translates into CASSLVSRPGEGYTF.